The 24 T cell receptor beta chains below all came from one sample that was sequenced in a study of metastatic and nonmetastatic thyroid tumors. Not a single patient had been given any form of treatment at any point before undergoing thyroid surgery. TCRdb re-processed the PCR reads through MiXCR. The table lists about 27,000 clones, around 14% of them singletons. The sample comprised blood. Source of these receptors: a male donor with papillary thyroid cancer or a benign thyroid nodule (not recorded which). Some clones in this sample may be carry-over from other donors' samples.

This clone was observed at least ten times. This sequence joins TRBV4-1 and TRBJ1-2, with D perhaps matching TRBD1 (5 bases). V gave up 4 bases and J gave up 0 bases, with 12 bases separating them. The CDR3 covers 15 residues. Germline lookup yields CDR1 MGHRA and CDR2 YSYEKL. The CDR3 region is CASSPRRGSNYGYTF. The DNA of the CDR3 is TGCGCCAGCAGCCCCCGTAGGGGCTCTAACTATGGCTACACCTTC.

Only a few counts were recorded for this clone. The chain combines TRBV6-5 with TRBJ2-1, with unresolved D. The CDR3 sequence is 14 residues long. Germline assignment: CDR1 MNHEY and CDR2 SVGAGI. V was shortened by 4 bases and J by 3 bases, with 10 bases between the two germline ends. CDR3 in DNA: TGTGCCAGCAGTTTAGAAGAGAGCTACAATGAGCAGTTCTTC. This encodes CASSLEESYNEQFF.

In this sample, this clone turned up many times. The genes are TRBV27 and TRBJ1-2; 10 nucleotides agree with TRBD1. V was pared by 5 bases and J by 0 bases, with 6 bases of the junction left unmatched. CDR1 MNHEY and CDR2 SMNVEV come from the germline V gene (reference sequence). CDR3 length: 16 residues. CDR3: CASSPQTGGSNYGYTF. In DNA form, the CDR3 reads TGTGCCAGCAGTCCCCAGACAGGGGGCTCTAACTATGGCTACACCTTC.

The sample holds a few counts of this clone. The chain carries TRBV12-3 or TRBV12-4 and TRBJ1-3; possible D gene TRBD1, 5 bases. This CDR3 is 16 amino acids long. Trimming left V 3 bases short and J 4 bases short, with 16 bases between. CDR3 sequence reads: CASSFWGDGKGNTIYF. The CDR3 nucleotides read TGTGCCAGCAGTTTTTGGGGCGACGGGAAAGGAAACACCATATATTTT.

The table lists this clone with many counts. J is TRBJ2-6 and V is TRBV18; D is uncertain. CDR1 KGHSH and CDR2 LQKENI come from the germline V gene. V gave up 4 bases and J gave up 0 bases, with 10 bases separating them. This CDR3 has 16 amino acids. The CDR3 here is CASSLETYSGANVLTF. For the CDR3, the DNA is TGTGCCAGCTCACTTGAAACATACTCTGGGGCCAACGTCCTGACTTTC.

This clone was observed at least ten times. The CDR3 DNA sequence: TGTGCCAGCAGCTTGTACACCCCTAGCACAGATACGCAGTATTTT. It codes for CASSLYTPSTDTQYF. The chain recombines TRBV7-9 with TRBJ2-3; no firm D call. The CDR3 totals 15 residues. CDR1 is SEHNR, CDR2 FQNEAQ, per germline (reference sequence). Trimming removed 3 bases at V and 0 bases at J, with 10 bases between.

This clone came up many times. The chain carries TRBV2 and TRBJ2-7; no clear D. The CDR3 loop spans 12 amino acids. Between the trimmed V and J ends, which lost 3 bases and 6 bases, there was a span of 9 bases. Germline V gives CDR1 SNHLY, CDR2 FYNNEI. This chain's CDR3 is CASSDSLGEQYF. The CDR3 DNA is TGTGCCAGCAGTGACAGCCTGGGCGAGCAGTACTTC.

This clone has ten or more counts. The CDR3 loop is CASSGPESQETQYF. The CDR3 region has the DNA TGTGCCAGCAGCGGCCCGGAGAGCCAAGAGACCCAGTACTTC. This chain connects TRBV9 to TRBJ2-5; D uncertain. V lost 3 bases to trimming and J lost 1 base, with 10 bases between them. The CDR3 totals 14 residues. CDR1 is SGDLS, CDR2 YYNGEE, per germline.

This clone has ten or more counts. The same CDR3 arises from other DNA sequences in this sample as well. The chain has TRBV2 and TRBJ2-4; no definite D call. Per the germline V gene, CDR1 is SNHLY and CDR2 is FYNNEI. V lost 9 bases to trimming and J lost 0 bases, with 12 bases between them. The CDR3 loop spans 14 amino acids. The CDR3 sequence is CASRVGLAKNIQYF. The CDR3 nucleotides are TGTGCCAGTCGCGTGGGCTTAGCCAAAAACATTCAGTACTTC.

This clone has ten or more counts. The V gene is TRBV19, the J gene TRBJ2-3; D not resolved. This CDR3 region has 13 residues. V lost 8 bases, J lost 2 bases, and 11 bases lay in between. CDR1 LNHDA and CDR2 SQIVND come from the germline V gene (reference sequence). The CDR3 here is CASGRIHTDTQYF. The CDR3 DNA reads TGTGCCAGTGGCCGGATTCACACAGATACGCAGTATTTT.

This clone was seen at least ten times. CDR3 in amino acids: CASSPIRGESLGYTF. CDR3 sequence (DNA): TGTGCCAGCAGTCCAATCAGGGGAGAGAGTCTTGGCTACACCTTC. The rearrangement uses TRBV6-1 and TRBJ1-2; possible D gene TRBD1, 6 bases. Looked up from germline, CDR1 is MNHNS and CDR2 is SASEGT. V shed 5 bases and J shed 7 bases, with 20 bases lying between them. This CDR3 has 15 amino acids.

This clone has at least ten counts. The chain combines TRBV5-6 with TRBJ1-2; D is possibly TRBD1 (6 bases). Germline V gene lookup returns CDR1 SGHDT and CDR2 YYEEEE. Trimming removed 2 bases from V and 5 bases from J, with 22 bases in between. The CDR3 is 17 amino acids. CDR3 amino acids: CASSFPPPTGERYGYTF. In DNA form, the CDR3 reads TGTGCCAGCAGCTTTCCTCCACCGACAGGAGAGAGGTATGGCTACACCTTC.

This clone was detected ten times or more. The J gene is TRBJ1-6, the V gene TRBV5-1; D perhaps matches TRBD1 (5 bases). Per the germline V gene, CDR1 is SGHRS and CDR2 is YFSETQ. Deletions cut 4 bases from V and 8 bases from J, with 16 bases between. The CDR3 is 15 residues long. DNA of the CDR3: TGCGCCAGCAGCATATCCGGGACGGATTATTCACCCCTCCACTTT. Its protein is CASSISGTDYSPLHF.

Comments on this clone: An end of the junction does not agree with germline; a read error may underlie this. The chain recombines TRBV7-6 with TRBJ2-7; D ambiguous. The CDR3 extends over 11 amino acids. The V gene's germline CDR1 is SGHVS and CDR2 FNYEAQ. The DNA of the CDR3 is TGTGCCAGCAGCTTAGGACTCGAGCTGTACTTC. This translates into CASSLGLELYF.

Many counts were recorded for this clone. V usage is TRBV19 and J usage is TRBJ2-2; TRBD1 matches 9 bases. Per the germline V gene, CDR1 is LNHDA and CDR2 is SQIVND (reference sequence). The V and J ends lost 3 bases and 7 bases, in that order; junction bases with no gene match: 9. The CDR3 length is 16 residues. Here the CDR3 DNA reads TGTGCCAGTAGTATTCTTTACGGGACAGGGATCGGGGAGCTGTTTTTT. It codes for CASSILYGTGIGELFF.

This clone has a count of ten or more. Other DNA sequences within the sample encode an identical CDR3. V gene TRBV20-1 combines with J gene TRBJ2-1; TRBD1 is a possible D gene (5 bases). The CDR3 totals 17 residues. V dropped 1 base and J dropped 0 bases, with 16 bases sitting between them. CDR1 is DFQATT, CDR2 SNEGSKA, per germline (reference sequence). This chain's CDR3 is CSARGKLRQGSYNEQFF. The CDR3, as DNA: TGCAGTGCTAGAGGGAAGTTGCGGCAGGGCTCCTACAATGAGCAGTTCTTC.

In its sample, this clone was seen many times. This chain joins TRBV5-6 and TRBJ1-2, with D perhaps matching TRBD1 (6 bases). In germline, CDR1 is SGHDT, CDR2 YYEEEE. V was clipped by 0 bases and J by 4 bases, with 22 bases between them. The CDR3 contains 18 residues. The CDR3 is CASSLATGADLYIYGYTF. The CDR3 DNA is TGTGCCAGCAGCTTGGCCACGGGGGCAGACCTCTACATCTATGGCTACACCTTC.

By sample fraction, this clone is medium-sized. The chain has TRBV5-1 and TRBJ2-2; tentative D call: TRBD1 (6 bases). With 6 bases removed from V and 6 bases from J, the gap between germline ends came to 18 bases. Germline V gene lookup returns CDR1 SGHRS and CDR2 YFSETQ. This CDR3 spans 15 amino acids. CDR3 in amino acids: CASTREGGNSGELFF. The DNA for the CDR3 is TGCGCCAGCACAAGGGAAGGGGGTAACTCCGGGGAGCTGTTTTTT.

This clone was detected many times. A read error may be the cause here, since a much bigger clone is one base away. At the DNA level, this CDR3 is encoded by other sequences in the same sample as well. The gene calls are TRBV19 and TRBJ2-7; D possibly uses TRBD1 or TRBD2 (6 bases each). CDR1 and CDR2 (germline): LNHDA, SQIVND (reference sequence). The CDR3 runs 14 residues. The CDR3 loop reads CASSIGGGRNEQYF. The CDR3 DNA reads as TGTGCCAGCAGTATAGGAGGGGGTCGAAACGAGCAGTACTTC.

There are many counts of this clone. The chain carries TRBV5-1 and TRBJ2-7; D is unclear. The V and J ends lost 4 bases and 3 bases respectively, with 11 bases between them. In germline, CDR1 is SGHRS, CDR2 YFSETQ. This CDR3 is 13 amino acids long. CDR3 bases: TGCGCCAGCAGCCTCGACTGGAACTACGAGCAGTACTTC. Its translation: CASSLDWNYEQYF.

Worth noting for this clone: It is likely a read error, because the conserved phenylalanine at the end of the CDR3 is missing. In nucleotides, the CDR3 is TGTGCCAGCAGTGGAGAGGGGGGGACAGGGGATTCACCCCTCCACCTT. Amino acid sequence: CASSGEGGTGDSPLHL. The chain employs TRBV6-1 and TRBJ1-6; TRBD1 aligns across 10 bases. The CDR3 extends over 16 amino acids. Germline V lookup: CDR1 MNHNS, CDR2 SASEGT. V dropped 4 bases and J dropped 8; count of bases not matched to a gene: 8.

The chain is built from TRBV5-1 and TRBJ1-1, with 10 bases identical to TRBD1. The trim removed 5 bases at V and 5 bases at J, leaving 9 bases unmatched. The CDR3 totals 15 residues. The germline V gene encodes CDR1 SGHRS and CDR2 YFSETQ. The CDR3 is CASSWTGTGDTEAFF. For the CDR3, the DNA is TGCGCCAGCAGTTGGACCGGGACAGGGGATACTGAAGCTTTCTTT.

This clone was counted many times. The chain couples TRBV6-1 to TRBJ1-3; no clear D. CDR3 length: 16 residues. Trimming took off 2 bases at V and 0 bases at J, with 11 bases between the two ends. Looked up from germline, CDR1 is MNHNS and CDR2 is SASEGT. CDR3 sequence reads: CASSELGQVSGNTIYF. CDR3 bases: TGTGCCAGCAGTGAATTAGGGCAGGTCTCTGGAAACACCATATATTTT.

This clone occurred many times. J is TRBJ2-1 and V is TRBV25-1, with 9 bases lining up with TRBD2. CDR1 and CDR2 from the germline V gene are MGHDK and SYGVNS. The ends lost 6 bases at V and 0 bases at J; junction bases unmatched: 21. The CDR3 is 21 amino acids. In nucleotides, the CDR3 is TGTGCCAGCAGCCCTGGGGCAGGTAGCGGGGGCCCTATGAGCTCCTACAATGAGCAGTTCTTC. Translating gives CASSPGAGSGGPMSSYNEQFF. The whole variable domain, filled in from reference TRBV25-1 and TRBJ2-1, reads EADIYQTPRYLVIGTGKKITLECSQTMGHDKMYWYQQDPGMELHLIHYSYGVNSTEKGDLSSESTVSRIRTEHFPLTLESARPSHTSQYLCASSPGAGSGGPMSSYNEQFFGPGTRLTVL.